This T cell receptor (beta chain) was observed in a study of graft-versus-host responses after intestinal transplantation. Study-wide context: Induction with anti-thymocyte globulin, then tacrolimus and steroids for about 3 years, was given to all recipients.

TCRdb keeps only in-frame clones here, not all; method: immunoSEQ multiplex PCR. Of under 100,000 clones in the sample, 75% to 95% were seen once. The CDR3 runs 13 residues. The genes are TRBV21-1 and TRBJ1-2; TRBD1 is taken as the D call from the table, unchecked against the DNA. TRBV21-1 is noted as a pseudogene. This receptor was obtained from a human patient who received an intestinal transplant, so some T cells may come from the graft donor. Sequenced here: PBMCs, sampled just under 460 days after intestinal transplant. In DNA form, the CDR3 reads TGTGCCAGCAGCAAAGGGACAAACTATGGCTACACCTTC. Translating gives CASSKGTNYGYTF.